One sample yielded the 2 T cell receptor beta chains listed below, sequenced in a study of T cell repertoires in cytomegalovirus infection. In TCRdb, the reads were re-called with MiXCR into one record per CDR3 protein. The table has approximately 630,000 distinct CDR3 sequences, 24% seen once; the top ten hold around 8%. Input material: CD8+ T cells from PBMCs. These receptors were taken from a human donor in good health (CMV status not recorded). Some clones in this sample may be carry-over from other donors' samples.

The chain couples TRBV6-5 to TRBJ1-2; D gene ambiguous. V lost 5 bases to trimming and J lost 8 bases, with 21 bases between them. CDR1 and CDR2 from the germline V gene are MNHEY and SVGAGI. The CDR3 contains 15 residues. The CDR3 is CASSTYSGRKEGYTF. CDR3 DNA sequence: TGTGCCAGCAGTACTTATTCAGGCAGAAAGGAGGGCTACACCTTC.

This clonotype was detected many times. This rearrangement joins TRBV6-5 to TRBJ2-2; D gene ambiguous. Deletions cut 2 bases from V and 4 bases from J, with 8 bases between. Germline loops: CDR1 MNHEY, CDR2 SVGAGI. The CDR3 runs to 14 residues. The CDR3 protein is CASSYGAATGELFF. CDR3 in DNA: TGTGCCAGCAGTTACGGAGCAGCCACCGGGGAGCTGTTTTTT.